One and the same sample provided the 21 T cell receptor beta chains below, sequenced in a study of blood T cell repertoires in COVID-19. The data were produced by immunoSEQ multiplex PCR, yet TCRdb's version contains in-frame clones alone and is incomplete. The sample carries about 210,000 clones, 81% recorded once. Sequenced input: PBMCs or T cells enriched from blood (not recorded which). These receptors were obtained from a woman aged 50 to 60 with acute COVID-19.

This sequence joins TRBV5-1 and TRBJ2-3; 7 bases match TRBD2. This CDR3 is built from 14 residues. In germline, CDR1 is SGHRS, CDR2 YFSETQ. J was trimmed by 7 bases and V by 0 bases; bases with no gene match: 5. This CDR3 reads CASSLVSGENTQYF. DNA for the CDR3: TGCGCCAGCAGCTTGGTAAGCGGGGAAAATACGCAGTATTTT.

This chain uses TRBV7-2 with TRBJ1-6; no reliable D call. Trimming left V 3 bases short and J 8 bases short, with 11 bases between. CDR1 is SGHTA and CDR2 is FQGNSA in the germline V gene. CDR3 size: 14 residues. The CDR3 reads CASSFLGRDSPLHF. The CDR3 nucleotides read TGTGCCAGCAGCTTTTTGGGGAGGGATTCACCCCTCCACTTT.

This clone was observed once. In DNA form, the CDR3 reads TGTGCCAGCAGCCACGGTGAGGGCTATGGCTACACCTTC. Amino acid sequence: CASSHGEGYGYTF. The rearrangement joins TRBV6-6 to TRBJ1-2; D is uncertain. The germline V gene encodes CDR1 MNHNY and CDR2 SVGAGI (reference sequence). The CDR3 spans 13 residues. The V and J ends lost 6 bases and 4 bases respectively, with 12 bases between them.

The J gene is TRBJ2-7, the V gene TRBV27, with D possibly being TRBD2 (7 bases). Germline loops: CDR1 MNHEY, CDR2 SMNVEV (reference sequence). The V gene lost 6 bases and the J gene lost 4 bases, with 19 bases spanning the gap. This CDR3 is 15 amino acids long. CDR3 region: CASSKQGGQRYEQYF. The DNA for the CDR3 is TGTGCCAGCAGCAAACAGGGAGGGCAGCGGTACGAGCAGTACTTC.

To note about this clone: The same CDR3 is also encoded by other DNA sequences in this sample. The CDR3 loop is CASSPGQGETQYF. Here the CDR3 DNA reads TGTGCCAGCTCACCGGGACAGGGAGAGACCCAGTACTTC. V is TRBV18 and J is TRBJ2-5, with 9 bases that match TRBD1. The trim removed 3 bases at V and 4 bases at J, leaving 0 bases unmatched. The CDR3 has 13 residues. Germline V CDR1 and CDR2: KGHSH, LQKENI.

The chain employs TRBV7-2 and TRBJ1-6, with TRBD1 matching 7 bases. After removal of 7 bases from V and 6 bases from J, the junction contained 6 bases not matched to a gene. The CDR3 is 14 residues long. In germline, CDR1 is SGHTA, CDR2 FQGNSA. The CDR3 loop is CASNTGESNSPLHF. CDR3 nucleotides: TGTGCCAGCAATACAGGGGAAAGTAATTCACCCCTCCACTTT. Full variable domain (outside the CDR3, taken from reference TRBV7-2 and TRBJ1-6): GAGVSQSPSNKVTEKGKDVELRCDPISGHTALYWYRQSLGQGLEFLIYFQGNSAPDKSGLPSDRFSAERTGGSVSTLTIQRTQQEDSAVYLCASNTGESNSPLHFGNGTRLTVT.

This chain links TRBV6-5 with TRBJ2-3; D not resolved. Between the trimmed V and J ends, which lost 6 bases and 2 bases, there was a span of 15 bases. Per the germline V gene, CDR1 is MNHEY and CDR2 is SVGAGI. The CDR3 sequence is 15 residues long. CDR3 coding DNA: TGTGCCAGCAGACTGGGCCAACAATCCACAGATACGCAGTATTTT. Translated: CASRLGQQSTDTQYF.

The rearrangement links TRBV18 to TRBJ2-7, with D possibly matching TRBD1 (7 bases). This CDR3 is built from 17 residues. Germline CDR1 reads KGHSH; CDR2 reads LQKENI. Trimming removed 0 bases from V and 0 bases from J, with 15 bases in between. CDR3 region: CASSPPFGRQGSYEQYF. CDR3 nucleotide sequence: TGTGCCAGCTCACCACCGTTCGGGAGACAGGGCTCCTACGAGCAGTACTTC.

V is TRBV10-1 and J is TRBJ1-2; 9 nucleotides line up with TRBD1. Germline assignment: CDR1 WNHNN and CDR2 SYGVQD (reference sequence). Trimming cost V 11 bases and J 3 bases; bases outside gene matches: 13. The length of the CDR3 is 15 residues. The CDR3 region is CARGTDRGSHYGYTF. The CDR3 DNA sequence: TGCGCCCGGGGAACTGACAGGGGGAGTCACTATGGCTACACCTTC.

The chain is built from TRBV5-4 and TRBJ1-1; 7 bases agree with TRBD1. With 3 bases clipped from V and 5 bases from J, the junction kept 16 bases outside the gene matches. CDR1 and CDR2 (germline): SGHNT, YYREEE (reference sequence). The CDR3 is made up of 17 amino acids. The chain's CDR3 is CASSSPLGGGGETEAFF. The DNA for the CDR3 is TGTGCCAGCAGCTCCCCTTTAGGTGGAGGGGGCGAAACTGAAGCTTTCTTT.

A few counts support this clone. The V gene is TRBV19, the J gene TRBJ2-1; TRBD2 aligns across 14 bases. This CDR3 contains 17 residues. J gave up 3 bases and V 3 bases, and 4 bases lay outside the gene matches. CDR1 is LNHDA, CDR2 SQIVND, per germline (reference sequence). The CDR3 bases are TGTGCCAGTAGTATGGCGGGACTAGCGGGAGACTACAATGAGCAGTTCTTC. Its protein is CASSMAGLAGDYNEQFF.

The J gene is TRBJ1-2, the V gene TRBV19; weak D call: TRBD1 (5 bases). This CDR3 is built from 14 residues. V was pared by 6 bases and J by 1 base, with 12 bases between. CDR1 and CDR2 (germline): LNHDA, SQIVND (reference sequence). The CDR3 loop reads CASSRQPVNYGYTF. CDR3 DNA sequence: TGTGCCAGTAGCCGACAGCCCGTTAACTATGGCTACACCTTC.

The chain employs TRBV28 and TRBJ1-5; possibly TRBD1 for D (5 bases). Looked up from germline, CDR1 is MDHEN and CDR2 is SYDVKM. Deletions cut 7 bases from V and 6 bases from J, with 16 bases between. The CDR3 contains 14 residues. CDR3 nucleotides: TGTGCCAGCATCTCTGGGCAGGGAAGTCAGCCCCAGCATTTT. Protein product: CASISGQGSQPQHF.

This chain joins TRBV28 and TRBJ2-7; D is uncertain. With 5 bases removed from V and 0 bases from J, the gap between germline ends came to 5 bases. The CDR3 has 12 amino acids. Germline CDR1 MDHEN, CDR2 SYDVKM. The CDR3 loop is CASSRISYEQYF. DNA of the CDR3: TGTGCCAGCAGTCGTATCTCCTACGAGCAGTACTTC.

The chain employs TRBV10-3 and TRBJ2-3, with 11 bases aligning to TRBD2. Germline V gives CDR1 ENHRY, CDR2 SYGVKD. Trimming removed 6 bases from V and 2 bases from J; junction bases left unmatched: 7. This CDR3 contains 16 residues. The CDR3 spells CAIRDPGLADTDTQYF. The DNA of the CDR3 is TGTGCCATCAGAGACCCGGGACTAGCGGACACAGATACGCAGTATTTT.

The chain combines TRBV29-1 with TRBJ2-6, with no clear D. CDR1 is SQVTM and CDR2 is ANQGSEA in the germline V gene. V lost 3 bases to trimming and J lost 0 bases, with 6 bases between them. The CDR3 is made up of 14 amino acids. The CDR3 here is CSVDSSSGANVLTF. As DNA, the CDR3 is TGCAGCGTTGATTCGAGCTCTGGGGCCAACGTCCTGACTTTC.

V is TRBV7-6 and J is TRBJ2-6; 10 bases line up with TRBD1. Germline assignment: CDR1 SGHVS and CDR2 FNYEAQ. Germline trimming cut 5 bases from V and 1 base from J; bases unmatched to any gene: 5. CDR3 length equals 17 residues. The CDR3 protein is CASSPGTGASGANVLTF. The CDR3 region has the DNA TGTGCCAGCAGCCCAGGGACAGGGGCATCTGGGGCCAACGTCCTGACTTTC.

The chain has TRBV9 and TRBJ2-3, with 7 bases lining up with TRBD2. The V and J ends lost 0 bases and 3 bases, in that order; junction bases with no gene match: 7. The CDR3 has 16 amino acids. Germline V lookup: CDR1 SGDLS, CDR2 YYNGEE. Written as DNA, the CDR3 is TGTGCCAGCAGCGTAGTACGCGGGAGTGAAACAGATACGCAGTATTTT. This gives the protein CASSVVRGSETDTQYF.

V usage is TRBV29-1 and J usage is TRBJ2-3; 7 nucleotides line up with TRBD2. The ends lost 6 bases at V and 4 bases at J; junction bases unmatched: 7. This CDR3 comprises 13 residues. Germline CDR1 SQVTM, CDR2 ANQGSEA. The CDR3, as DNA: TGCAGCGTCTCCCGTAGCGGGTCAGATACGCAGTATTTT. Amino acids: CSVSRSGSDTQYF.

This rearrangement joins TRBV5-5 to TRBJ2-7; possible D gene TRBD1, 6 bases. Germline CDR1 SGHKS, CDR2 YYEKEE (reference sequence). The CDR3 extends over 15 amino acids. V was trimmed by 0 bases and J by 1 base, leaving 11 bases between them. The CDR3 bases are TGTGCCAGCAGCTTGGGACAGGCGTTATCCTACGAGCAGTACTTC. This translates into CASSLGQALSYEQYF.

This chain joins TRBV3-1 (or the pseudogene TRBV3-2) and TRBJ1-6, with D uncertain. CDR3 length equals 16 residues. Germline CDR1 reads LGHDT; CDR2 reads YNNKEL (reference sequence). Deletions cut 1 base from V and 5 bases from J, with 12 bases between. For the CDR3, the DNA is TGTGCCAGCAGCCAAGTATTTTCGGGGAATAATTCACCCCTCCACTTT. This encodes CASSQVFSGNNSPLHF.